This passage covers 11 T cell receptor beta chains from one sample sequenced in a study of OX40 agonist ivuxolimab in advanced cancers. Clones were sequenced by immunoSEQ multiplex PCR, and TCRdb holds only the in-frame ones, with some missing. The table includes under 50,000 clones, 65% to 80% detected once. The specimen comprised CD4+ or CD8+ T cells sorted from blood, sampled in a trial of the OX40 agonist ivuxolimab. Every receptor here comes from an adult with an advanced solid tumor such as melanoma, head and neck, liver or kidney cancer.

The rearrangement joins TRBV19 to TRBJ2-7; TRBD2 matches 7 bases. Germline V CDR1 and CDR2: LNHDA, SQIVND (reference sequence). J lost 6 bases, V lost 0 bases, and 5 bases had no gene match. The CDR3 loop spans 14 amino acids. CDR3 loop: CASSIDGGRPEQYF. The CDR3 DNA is TGTGCCAGTAGTATAGACGGCGGGAGACCCGAGCAGTACTTC.

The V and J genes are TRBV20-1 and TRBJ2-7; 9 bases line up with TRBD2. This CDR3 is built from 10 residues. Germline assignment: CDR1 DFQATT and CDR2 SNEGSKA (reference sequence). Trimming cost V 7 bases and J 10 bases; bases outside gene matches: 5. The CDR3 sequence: CSVIAGAQYF. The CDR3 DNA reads TGCAGTGTGATAGCGGGAGCACAGTACTTC.

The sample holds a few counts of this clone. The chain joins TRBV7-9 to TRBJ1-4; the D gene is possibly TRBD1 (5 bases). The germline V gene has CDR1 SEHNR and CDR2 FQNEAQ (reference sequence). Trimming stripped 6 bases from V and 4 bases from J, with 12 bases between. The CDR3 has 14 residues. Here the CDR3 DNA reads TGTGCCAGCAGTTCCAGGGTCATTAATGAAAAACTGTTTTTT. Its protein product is CASSSRVINEKLFF.

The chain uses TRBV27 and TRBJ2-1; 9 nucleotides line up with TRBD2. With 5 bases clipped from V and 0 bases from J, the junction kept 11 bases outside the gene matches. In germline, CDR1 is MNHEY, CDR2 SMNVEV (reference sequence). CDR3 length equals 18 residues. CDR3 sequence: CASSQLASGTYSYNEQFF. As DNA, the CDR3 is TGTGCCAGCAGTCAGTTGGCTAGCGGGACCTACTCCTACAATGAGCAGTTCTTC.

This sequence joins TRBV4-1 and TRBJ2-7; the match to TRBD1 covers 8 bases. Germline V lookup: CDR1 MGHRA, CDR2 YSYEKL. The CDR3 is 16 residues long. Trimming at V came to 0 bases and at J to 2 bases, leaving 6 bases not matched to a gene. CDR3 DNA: TGCGCCAGCAGCCAAGACCAGGACAGGGTAGCCTACGAGCAGTACTTC. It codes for CASSQDQDRVAYEQYF.

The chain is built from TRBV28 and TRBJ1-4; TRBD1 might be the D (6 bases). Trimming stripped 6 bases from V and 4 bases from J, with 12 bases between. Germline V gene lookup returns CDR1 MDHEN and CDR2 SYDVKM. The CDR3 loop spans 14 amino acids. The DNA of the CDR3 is TGTGCCAGCAGGAACACAGGGAATAATGAAAAACTGTTTTTT. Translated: CASRNTGNNEKLFF.

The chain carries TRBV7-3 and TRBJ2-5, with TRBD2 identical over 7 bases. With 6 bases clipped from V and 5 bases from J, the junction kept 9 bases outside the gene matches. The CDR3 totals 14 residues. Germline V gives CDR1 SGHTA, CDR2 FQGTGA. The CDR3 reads CASRRTRSWETQYF. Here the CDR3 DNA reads TGTGCCAGCAGACGGACTAGGTCTTGGGAGACCCAGTACTTC.

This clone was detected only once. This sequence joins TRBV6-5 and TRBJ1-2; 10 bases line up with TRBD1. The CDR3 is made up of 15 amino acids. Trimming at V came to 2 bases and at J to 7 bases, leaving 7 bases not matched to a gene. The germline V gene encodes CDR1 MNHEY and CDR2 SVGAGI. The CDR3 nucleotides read TGTGCCAGCAGTTACGGACGACAGGGGGCGTCTGGCTACACCTTC. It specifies CASSYGRQGASGYTF.

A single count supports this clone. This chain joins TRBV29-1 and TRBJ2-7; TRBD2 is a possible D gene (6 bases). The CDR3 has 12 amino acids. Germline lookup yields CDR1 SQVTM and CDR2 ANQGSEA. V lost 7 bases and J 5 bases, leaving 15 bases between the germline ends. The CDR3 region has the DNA TGCAGCGGCCGGGGGTTGACAGACGAGCAGTACTTC. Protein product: CSGRGLTDEQYF.

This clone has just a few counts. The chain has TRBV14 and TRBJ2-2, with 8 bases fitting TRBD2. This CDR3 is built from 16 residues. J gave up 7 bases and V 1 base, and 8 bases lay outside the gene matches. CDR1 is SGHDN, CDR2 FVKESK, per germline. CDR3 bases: TGTGCCAGCAGCCAAGTAGCGGGATATTATAGCGGGGAGCTGTTTTTT. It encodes CASSQVAGYYSGELFF.

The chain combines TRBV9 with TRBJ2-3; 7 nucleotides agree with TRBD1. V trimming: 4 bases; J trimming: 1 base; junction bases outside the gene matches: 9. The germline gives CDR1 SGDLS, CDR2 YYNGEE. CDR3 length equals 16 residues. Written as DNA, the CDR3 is TGTGCCAGCAGCACCAGCAAGGGGGCTGGCACAGATACGCAGTATTTT. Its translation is CASSTSKGAGTDTQYF.